One sample yielded the 14 T cell receptor beta chains listed below, sequenced in a study of blood T cell repertoires in COVID-19. Sequenced by immunoSEQ multiplex PCR; TCRdb stores in-frame clones only, minus some. The sample has about 200,000 clones, more than 85% seen once. The sequenced sample was peripheral blood. The receptor source for this set is a man aged 60 to 75 with acute or convalescent COVID-19.

This clone has more than one count but fewer than ten. This CDR3 is CASKHIAVAETQYF. DNA for the CDR3: TGTGCCAGCAAACACATAGCGGTAGCGGAGACCCAGTACTTC. The chain is built from TRBV27 and TRBJ2-5, with D tentatively TRBD2 (6 bases). The V gene's germline CDR1 is MNHEY and CDR2 SMNVEV (reference sequence). The V end lost 7 bases, the J end lost 5 bases, and 17 bases lay between the germline ends. CDR3 size: 14 residues.

The CDR3 bases are TGTGCCAGCAGCACGGGACAGGGGGCGGGAGCCGGGGAGCTGTTTTTT. Translated, it gives CASSTGQGAGAGELFF. This chain uses TRBV5-6 with TRBJ2-2; 12 bases agree with TRBD1. CDR3 length: 16 amino acids. The V segment lost 4 bases and the J segment 6 bases; nucleotides outside the gene matches: 7. Germline V gene sequence: CDR1 SGHDT, CDR2 YYEEEE.

The chain uses TRBV29-1 and TRBJ2-3, with D perhaps matching TRBD2 (6 bases). This CDR3 is 14 amino acids long. V dropped 5 bases and J dropped 2 bases, with 14 bases sitting between them. Germline loops: CDR1 SQVTM, CDR2 ANQGSEA. CDR3 residues: CSVRRDFDTDTQYF. The CDR3, as DNA: TGCAGCGTTAGGCGGGACTTCGACACAGATACGCAGTATTTT.

This CDR3 reads CASSLVQTNEKLFF. The CDR3 DNA reads TGTGCCAGCAGCTTAGTACAGACTAATGAAAAACTGTTTTTT. This chain links TRBV7-9 with TRBJ1-4; no clear D gene. The CDR3 has 14 amino acids. Germline loops: CDR1 SEHNR, CDR2 FQNEAQ (reference sequence). The V end was cut by 1 base, the J end by 2 bases, with 5 bases between.

The chain is built from TRBV10-3 and TRBJ1-1; no clear D gene. This CDR3 comprises 13 residues. The germline gives CDR1 ENHRY, CDR2 SYGVKD. V dropped 6 bases and J dropped 4 bases, with 12 bases sitting between them. CDR3 nucleotides: TGTGCCATCAGGGTGGGCCTGGGCACTGAAGCTTTCTTT. The encoded protein is CAIRVGLGTEAFF.

The chain is built from TRBV7-9 and TRBJ2-1; TRBD2 matches 13 bases. This CDR3 has 17 amino acids. In germline, CDR1 is SEHNR, CDR2 FQNEAQ (reference sequence). V lost 3 bases and J lost 7; bases outside the gene matches: 9. CDR3 in amino acids: CASSLSAMGLAGNEQFF. The DNA for the CDR3 is TGTGCCAGCAGCTTGTCAGCCATGGGACTAGCGGGAAATGAGCAGTTCTTC.

The V call is TRBV9, the J call TRBJ2-5; 9 bases map to TRBD2. The length of the CDR3 is 15 residues. Germline lookup yields CDR1 SGDLS and CDR2 YYNGEE. The trim removed 5 bases at V and 1 base at J, leaving 6 bases unmatched. The CDR3: CASSIAGEPQETQYF. The CDR3 DNA is TGTGCCAGCAGTATAGCGGGGGAACCCCAAGAGACCCAGTACTTC.

V is TRBV11-2 and J is TRBJ2-1, with TRBD2 as a possible D gene (6 bases). The CDR3 contains 15 residues. Trimming took off 8 bases at V and 6 bases at J, with 20 bases between the two ends. Germline CDR1 and CDR2: SGHAT and FQNNGV. The CDR3 sequence: CASSPLMAGPNEQFF. The DNA of the CDR3 is TGTGCCAGCTCCCCCCTAATGGCGGGGCCCAATGAGCAGTTCTTC.

The V call is TRBV14, the J call TRBJ1-2; the match to TRBD1 covers 11 bases. V shed 3 bases and J 4 bases; nucleotides not matched to a gene: 7. This CDR3 spans 16 amino acids. CDR1 is SGHDN and CDR2 is FVKESK in the germline V gene. This CDR3 reads CASSHTRTGGSYGYTF. DNA of the CDR3: TGTGCCAGCAGCCATACTAGGACAGGGGGCAGCTATGGCTACACCTTC.

The chain recombines TRBV28 with TRBJ1-1; possibly TRBD1 for D (5 bases). Germline values: CDR1 MDHEN, CDR2 SYDVKM. Trimming left V 8 bases short and J 6 bases short, with 10 bases between. This CDR3 comprises 11 residues. The CDR3 nucleotides read TGTGCCAGCTACCGGGGGGCTGAAGCTTTCTTT. Its translation: CASYRGAEAFF.

The chain recombines TRBV27 with TRBJ2-5, with TRBD1 matching 7 bases. The CDR3 has 15 amino acids. Germline V gene data show CDR1 as MNHEY and CDR2 as SMNVEV (reference sequence). The junction had 7 bases not matched to a gene; V was cut back by 5 bases and J by 1 base. The CDR3: CASSPRDSFQETQYF. CDR3 nucleotide sequence: TGTGCCAGCAGTCCCAGGGACAGCTTCCAAGAGACCCAGTACTTC.

The chain carries TRBV2 and TRBJ1-4; 7 nucleotides align to TRBD1. Trimming cost V 6 bases and J 0 bases; bases outside gene matches: 4. Germline V gives CDR1 SNHLY, CDR2 FYNNEI. CDR3 length: 15 amino acids. The CDR3 spells CASSADRATNEKLFF. The CDR3 region has the DNA TGTGCCAGCAGCGCCGACAGGGCAACTAATGAAAAACTGTTTTTT.

This chain connects TRBV7-2 to TRBJ2-1; 10 bases agree with TRBD2. Germline V gene sequence: CDR1 SGHTA, CDR2 FQGNSA. The CDR3 runs 16 residues. With V trimmed by 3 bases and J by 6 bases, 8 bases remained unmatched. The DNA for the CDR3 is TGTGCCAGCAGCTTGGGCCAAGCGGGGGGGCTCAATGAGCAGTTCTTC. Its translation is CASSLGQAGGLNEQFF. Based on the CDR3 plus reference TRBV7-2 and TRBJ2-1, the full variable domain is GAGVSQSPSNKVTEKGKDVELRCDPISGHTALYWYRQSLGQGLEFLIYFQGNSAPDKSGLPSDRFSAERTGGSVSTLTIQRTQQEDSAVYLCASSLGQAGGLNEQFFGPGTRLTVL.

The chain joins TRBV29-1 to TRBJ1-1; 9 bases are a match to TRBD1. The CDR3 is 19 amino acids. Trimming cost V 6 bases and J 1 base; bases outside gene matches: 21. Germline CDR1 and CDR2: SQVTM and ANQGSEA. The CDR3 loop reads CSVLTRDRGATSTNTEAFF. The CDR3 region has the DNA TGCAGCGTCCTCACTCGTGACAGGGGGGCGACAAGCACGAACACTGAAGCTTTCTTT.